This T cell receptor (beta chain) was sequenced during a study of PD-1 blockade in classical Hodgkin lymphoma. Comments on this clone: Its antigen is still unknown.

Data came from immunoSEQ multiplex PCR; TCRdb stores just in-frame clones and leaves some out. The data hold approximately 17,000 clones, with approximately 85% observed a single time. Sample time point: newly diagnosed, previously untreated cHL patient sample. The study's findings and limits: Before treatment, TCR diversity in newly diagnosed patients was reportedly lower than in healthy donors. Sources of repertoire differences remain undefined, possibly disease activity or prior therapy.

The sample taken for sequencing was peripheral blood mononuclear cells (PBMCs). This receptor was identified in a human donor with classical Hodgkin lymphoma.

In DNA, the CDR3 is TGTGCCAGCAGTGGCGAAACATCGACCCAGTACTTC. Translated, it gives CASSGETSTQYF. V gene TRBV25-1 combines with J gene TRBJ2-5, with D unclear. With 4 bases removed from V and 7 bases from J, the gap between germline ends came to 10 bases. In germline, CDR1 is MGHDK, CDR2 SYGVNS. The CDR3 extends over 12 amino acids.